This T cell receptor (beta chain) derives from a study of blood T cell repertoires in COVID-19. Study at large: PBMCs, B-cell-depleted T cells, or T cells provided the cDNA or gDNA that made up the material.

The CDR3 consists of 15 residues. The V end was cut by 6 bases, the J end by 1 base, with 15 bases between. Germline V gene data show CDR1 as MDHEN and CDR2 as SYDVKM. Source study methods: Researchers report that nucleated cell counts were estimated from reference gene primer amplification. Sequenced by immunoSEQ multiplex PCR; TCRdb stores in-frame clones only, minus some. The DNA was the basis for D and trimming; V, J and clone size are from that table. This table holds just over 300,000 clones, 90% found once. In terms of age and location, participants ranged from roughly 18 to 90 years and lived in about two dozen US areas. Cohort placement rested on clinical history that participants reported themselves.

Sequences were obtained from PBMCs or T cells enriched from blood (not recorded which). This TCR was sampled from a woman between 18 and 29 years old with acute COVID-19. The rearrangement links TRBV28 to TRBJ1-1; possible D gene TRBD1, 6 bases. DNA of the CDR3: TGTGCCAGCAGAACTTGGACAGCTACGAACACTGAAGCTTTCTTT. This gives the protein CASRTWTATNTEAFF.